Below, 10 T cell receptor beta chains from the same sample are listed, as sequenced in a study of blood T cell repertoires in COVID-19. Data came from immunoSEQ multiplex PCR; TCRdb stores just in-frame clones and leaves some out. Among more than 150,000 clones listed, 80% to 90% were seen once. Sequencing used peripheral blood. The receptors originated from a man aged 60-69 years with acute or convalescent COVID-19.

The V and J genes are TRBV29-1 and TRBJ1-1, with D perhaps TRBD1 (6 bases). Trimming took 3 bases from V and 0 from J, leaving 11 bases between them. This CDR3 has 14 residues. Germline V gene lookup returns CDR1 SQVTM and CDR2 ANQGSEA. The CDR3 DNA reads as TGCAGCGTTGAGTACAGGGTGATGAACACTGAAGCTTTCTTT. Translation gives CSVEYRVMNTEAFF.

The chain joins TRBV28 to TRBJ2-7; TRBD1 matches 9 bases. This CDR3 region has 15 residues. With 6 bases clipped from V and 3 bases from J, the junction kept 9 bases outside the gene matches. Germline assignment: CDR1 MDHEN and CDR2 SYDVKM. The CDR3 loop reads CASRREGTGNYEQYF. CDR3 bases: TGTGCCAGCAGGCGCGAGGGGACAGGGAACTACGAGCAGTACTTC.

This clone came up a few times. The CDR3 DNA sequence: TGCGCCAGCAGCTTGGAGGGCGGGATCCACACCGGGGAGCTGTTTTTT. This gives the protein CASSLEGGIHTGELFF. The chain joins TRBV5-1 to TRBJ2-2; D perhaps matches TRBD2 (6 bases). With 0 bases removed from V and 3 bases from J, the gap between germline ends came to 12 bases. The CDR3 sequence is 16 residues long. CDR1 is SGHRS, CDR2 YFSETQ, per germline.

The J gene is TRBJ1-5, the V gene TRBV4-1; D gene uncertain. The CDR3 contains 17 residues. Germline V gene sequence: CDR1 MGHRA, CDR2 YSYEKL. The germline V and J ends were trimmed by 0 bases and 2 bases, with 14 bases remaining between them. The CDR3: CASSQDRRASGNQPQHF. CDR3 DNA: TGCGCCAGCAGCCAAGATCGGAGAGCCTCTGGCAATCAGCCCCAGCATTTT.

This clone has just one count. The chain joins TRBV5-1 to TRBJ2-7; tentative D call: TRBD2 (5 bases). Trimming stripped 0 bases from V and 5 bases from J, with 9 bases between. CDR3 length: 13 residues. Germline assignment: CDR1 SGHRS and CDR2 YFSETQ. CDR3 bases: TGCGCCAGCAGCTTGGTACCGGGAAACGAGCAGTACTTC. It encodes CASSLVPGNEQYF.

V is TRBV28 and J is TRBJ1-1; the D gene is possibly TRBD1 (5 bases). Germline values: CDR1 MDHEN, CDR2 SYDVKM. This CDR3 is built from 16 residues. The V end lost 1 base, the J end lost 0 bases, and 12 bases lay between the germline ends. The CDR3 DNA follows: TGTGCCAGCAGTTTATTGGTAACAGGCATGAACACTGAAGCTTTCTTT. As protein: CASSLLVTGMNTEAFF.

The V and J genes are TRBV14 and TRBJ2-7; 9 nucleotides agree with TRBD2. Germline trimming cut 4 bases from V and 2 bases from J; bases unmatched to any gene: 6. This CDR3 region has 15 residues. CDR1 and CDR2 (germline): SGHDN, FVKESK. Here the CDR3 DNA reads TGTGCCAGCAGCCCAGGACTAGCGAATACCTACGAGCAGTACTTC. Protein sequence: CASSPGLANTYEQYF.

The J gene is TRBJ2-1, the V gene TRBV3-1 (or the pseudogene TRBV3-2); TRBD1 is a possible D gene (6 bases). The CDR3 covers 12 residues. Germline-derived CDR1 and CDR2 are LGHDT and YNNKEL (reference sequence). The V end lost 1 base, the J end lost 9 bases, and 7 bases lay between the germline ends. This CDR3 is CASSQARGEQFF. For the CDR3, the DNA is TGTGCCAGCAGCCAAGCCAGGGGTGAGCAGTTCTTC.

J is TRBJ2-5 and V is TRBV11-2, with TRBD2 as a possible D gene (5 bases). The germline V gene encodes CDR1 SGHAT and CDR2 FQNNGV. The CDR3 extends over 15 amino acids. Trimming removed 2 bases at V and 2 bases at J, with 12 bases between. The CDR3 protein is CASSLFSRGQETQYF. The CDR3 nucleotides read TGTGCCAGCAGCTTATTTTCCCGGGGTCAAGAGACCCAGTACTTC.

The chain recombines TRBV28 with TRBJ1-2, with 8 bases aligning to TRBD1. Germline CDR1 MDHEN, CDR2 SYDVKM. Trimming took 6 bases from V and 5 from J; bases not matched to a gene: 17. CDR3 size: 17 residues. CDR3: CASSPPRGLREGYGYTF. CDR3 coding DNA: TGTGCCAGCAGCCCACCCAGGGGGCTCCGAGAAGGGTATGGCTACACCTTC.